The T cell receptor (beta chain) described here comes from a study of shared clonotypes between healthy human individuals (dated by TCRdb to between 2020 and 2021). As for the study more broadly: A few men and two women, aged 18 to 49 years, made up the cohort. For each donor, three plates each were used for CD4 naive and CD4 memory, two plates were used for CD8 naive, and one plate was used for CD8 memory. The study deeply sequenced blood TCR repertoires of five healthy adults to estimate repertoire size and the extent of clonotype sharing between individuals. Different laboratories and diverse techniques were used to prepare libraries and sequence TCR repertoires, to increase sequencing depth and limit assay-specific biases. Per donor, leukapheresis produced somewhere between about 0.85 and 10 billion PBMCs.

Healthy HIV-negative adults with no recently reported acute infections or vaccinations were included as donors. Every donor was a Caucasian adult living in Nashville, Tennessee, USA. CD4+ T cells were enriched by magnetic negative selection; naive cells were then positively selected on CD45RA, and the negative fraction formed the memory subset. Blood was obtained by leukapheresis, after which PBMCs were separated by Ficoll-Histopaque density gradient centrifugation and cryopreserved in liquid nitrogen vapor phase. Purity and quantity of every magnetically sorted T cell population were checked by analytical flow cytometry. From each sorted fraction, genomic DNA was isolated and quantified by UV absorbance on a Nanodrop 2000c. Counted from cysteine to phenylalanine, this CDR3 has 13 amino acids. The CDR3 DNA has 39 bases and is translated from base 1. V and J are truncated by 8 bases and 4 bases respectively, leaving an intervening sequence of 14 bases. Sequences MNHNS (CDR1) and SASEGT (CDR2) are obtained from the germline V gene.

Using the deep immunoSEQ assay, TCR CDR3 regions were amplified from genomic DNA by multiplex PCR. Extracted genomic DNA from each cell subset was distributed evenly across all wells of several immunoSEQ 96-well plates, and each plate was treated as a replicate. Each replicate PCR for sorted subsets received around 200 ng genomic DNA, equal to roughly 29,000 T cell genomes. Purified libraries were measured with a Qubit 3.0 fluorometer, size-checked on a Bioanalyzer 2100, and measured again with the KAPA Library Quantification kit. Each immunoSEQ 96-well plate was sequenced on its own single-read 150-cycle Illumina NextSeq 550 flow cell. For the original study's pipeline: The immunoSEQ output contained only junctional sequences without quality scores, so filtering could not match that applied to full-length reads. Sequences were annotated with PyIR, a Python wrapper for IgBLAST v1.9, using IMGT germline references to assign V/J genes and CDR3. Reads with weak V/J assignments (E-value above 1e-6), missing CDR3, stop codons, out-of-frame junctions, or ambiguous translated residues were removed. V3J clonotypes were defined as sequences sharing an identical inferred V gene, J gene, and CDR3 amino acid sequence. To compute the percentage overlap between repertoires, the number of shared unique clonotypes was divided by the size of the smaller repertoire. Richness of each repertoire was evaluated using RTK rarefaction, the Chao1 estimator, and Recon v2.1 estimates of unobserved clonotypes. OLGA was used to compute generation probabilities for all TCRbeta clonotypes that the gDNA method yielded from several donors. Here the immuneACCESS table is served through TCRdb, limited to in-frame sequences with V and J called. Missing clones are a known gap in these copies; in checked studies unresolved V genes cover under half, and the rest lacks a known reason. D and trimming come from the DNA, and the V and J calls and clone size come from that table. In all, the sample holds 2 million to 2.5 million clones, and roughly 95% of those were seen once. 0.13% of the sample lies in the top ten.

In regard to this clone: Its antigen specificity is not known. Qualities for individual bases were not recorded, and no much larger clone is one base off.

The research as a whole found: Rarefaction of sorted-subset datasets indicated incomplete sequencing despite the large sequencing depth. Sharing across four donors was observed for about 5% of naive CD4, over 3% of naive CD8, about 2.3% of memory CD4, and less than 0.45% of memory CD8 clonotypes. The small number of donors limited the genetic and exposure-history diversity represented. Larger estimated clonotype richness was generally found for naive subsets than for memory subsets. Pairwise subsampling indicated that sequencing depth was expected to affect the degree of clonotype sharing among donors. Clonotypes shared by all four sorted-subset donors showed higher generation probabilities than non-shared clonotypes. Only blood was sampled, and tissue TCR repertoires likely differ from those in blood.

The sequencing sample was made of naive CD4+ T cells sorted from blood. The cell subset or site label, read with the paper, signifies: CD45RA+ positively selected. This sequence originates from a man between 18 and 29 years old in good health. The V gene is TRBV6-1 and the J gene is TRBJ1-1, with no confident D gene call. The DNA sequence is TGTGCCAGCCCGCGGGATTTTGGCACTGAAGCTTTCTTT. It codes for CASPRDFGTEAFF.